Listed below are T cell receptor beta chains from one sample, sequenced in a study of CD8+CD57+ T cells in acquired aplastic anemia. TCRdb re-called the reads through MiXCR, storing one row per CDR3 protein. The data contain roughly 80,000 distinct CDR3 sequences, around 70% of them seen just once; the ten biggest clones take up approximately 80%. What was sequenced was sorted CD4+, CD8+, or CD8+CD57+ T cells (not recorded which) from PBMCs. The receptors shown here come from a human donor with aplastic anemia. The CDR3 runs from the conserved cysteine through the conserved F or W. The D gene is left open where the match is weak. Clone size is shown for a subset of rows, as once, few, many or a class of expanded clone.

J	D	size	V	CDR3	DNA
TRBJ1-5	NA	NA	TRBV2	CASSEWADVPQHF	TGTGCCAGCAGTGAATGGGCAGATGTTCCCCAGCATTTT
TRBJ2-7	TRBD1	NA	TRBV4-1	CASSKGQGASYEQYF	TGCGCCAGCAGCAAAGGACAGGGGGCGTCCTACGAGCAGTACTTC
TRBJ1-5	NA	NA	TRBV7-8	CASSLDLQPQHF	TGTGCCAGCAGCTTAGACTTACAGCCCCAGCATTTT
TRBJ2-3	NA	few	TRBV12-3/TRBV12-4	CASRATDTQYF	TGTGCCAGCAGGGCCACAGATACGCAGTATTTT
TRBJ2-2	TRBD1	once	TRBV4-1	CASSQRQGNTGELFF	TGCGCCAGCAGCCAGAGACAGGGAAACACCGGGGAGCTGTTTTTT
TRBJ2-1	TRBD2	NA	TRBV10-3	CAISSEEASGNNEQFF	TGTGCCATCAGTAGTGAAGAGGCTAGCGGGAACAATGAGCAGTTCTTC
TRBJ2-7	TRBD1	NA	TRBV29-1	CSVVVGGDEQYF	TGCAGCGTAGTAGTAGGGGGCGACGAGCAGTACTTC
TRBJ1-5	NA	NA	TRBV2	CASSVSIGDSNQPQHF	TGTGCCAGCAGTGTAAGTATCGGAGATAGCAATCAGCCCCAGCATTTT
TRBJ1-6	NA	NA	TRBV9	CASSVGGQINSPLHF	TGTGCCAGCAGCGTAGGAGGGCAGATTAATTCACCCCTCCACTTT
TRBJ2-3	NA	NA	TRBV24-1	CATSDRSGGAGDTQYF	TGTGCCACCAGTGACCGTAGTGGTGGGGCGGGAGATACGCAGTATTTT
TRBJ2-7	NA	NA	TRBV19	CASSRSGTTYEQYF	TGTGCCAGTAGTAGATCAGGGACGACCTACGAGCAGTACTTC
TRBJ2-5	TRBD2	once	TRBV10-2	CASSEPRSGGTRETQYF	TGCGCCAGCAGTGAGCCTAGGTCCGGGGGGACCCGAGAGACCCAGTACTTC
TRBJ2-5	NA	NA	TRBV7-3	CASIFPGAEETQYF	TGTGCCAGCATCTTCCCGGGGGCCGAAGAGACCCAGTACTTC
TRBJ2-2	NA	NA	TRBV5-4	CASKRSRQNTGELFF	TGTGCCAGCAAGAGATCTAGACAGAACACCGGGGAGCTGTTTTTT
TRBJ2-7	NA	NA	TRBV20-1	CSARGRTDYEQYF	TGCAGTGCTAGAGGGAGGACAGACTACGAGCAGTACTTC
TRBJ2-5	NA	few	TRBV7-2	CASSTWRRETQYF	TGTGCCAGCAGCACGTGGAGGAGAGAGACCCAGTACTTC
TRBJ2-1	TRBD2	NA	TRBV9	CASSELGLAGGNEQFF	TGTGCCAGCAGCGAGCTCGGACTAGCGGGGGGGAATGAGCAGTTCTTC
TRBJ2-4	TRBD1	many	TRBV9	CASSGGQATRRSIQYF	TGTGCCAGCAGCGGGGGACAGGCGACTAGAAGGAGCATTCAGTACTTC
TRBJ2-2	NA	NA	TRBV7-9	CAIILGELFF	TGTGCCATCATACTGGGGGAGCTGTTTTTT
TRBJ1-4	NA	NA	TRBV2	CASSATGNRRVEKLFF	TGTGCCAGCAGCGCTACAGGGAACCGTCGGGTTGAAAAACTGTTTTTT
TRBJ1-1	TRBD1	NA	TRBV19	CASSTDRLNTEAFF	TGTGCCAGTAGTACGGACAGGTTAAACACTGAAGCTTTCTTT
TRBJ2-3	TRBD2	NA	TRBV24-1	CATSHILAGGPTDTQYF	TGTGCCACCAGTCATATACTAGCGGGAGGGCCAACAGATACGCAGTATTTT
TRBJ2-3	NA	few	TRBV9	CASSVAGEGGETDTQYF	TGTGCCAGCAGCGTAGCGGGAGAAGGGGGAGAGACAGATACGCAGTATTTT
TRBJ2-1	NA	many	TRBV7-9	CASSLADNEQFF	TGTGCCAGCAGCTTGGCAGACAATGAGCAGTTCTTC
TRBJ1-6	TRBD1	NA	TRBV25-1	CASSATGLNSPLHF	TGTGCCAGCAGTGCGACAGGGTTGAATTCACCCCTCCACTTT
TRBJ2-7	NA	NA	TRBV7-3	CAGSLEVNEQYF	TGTGCCGGCAGCTTAGAGGTCAACGAGCAGTACTTC
TRBJ2-5	TRBD1	NA	TRBV20-1	CSAGTGRETQYF	TGCAGTGCCGGGACAGGGCGGGAGACCCAGTACTTC
TRBJ2-7	NA	NA	TRBV11-1	CASSFTDTYEQYF	TGTGCCAGCAGCTTCACGGATACCTACGAGCAGTACTTC
TRBJ1-2	NA	NA	TRBV10-3	CAIRGWTDGYTF	TGTGCCATCAGAGGGTGGACGGATGGCTACACCTTC
TRBJ1-1	NA	NA	TRBV10-3	CAISAKEPNTEAFF	TGTGCCATCAGTGCAAAGGAGCCGAACACTGAAGCTTTCTTT
TRBJ2-3	NA	NA	TRBV11-1	CASSLPNGLTDTQYF	TGTGCCAGCAGCTTACCCAACGGACTGACAGATACGCAGTATTTT
TRBJ1-1	NA	once	TRBV12-3/TRBV12-4	CASSRTRATEAFF	TGTGCCAGCAGTCGAACACGAGCCACTGAAGCTTTCTTT
TRBJ2-3	NA	NA	TRBV19	CASSIKASTDTQYF	TGTGCCAGTAGTATAAAGGCGAGCACAGATACGCAGTATTTT
TRBJ1-5	NA	NA	TRBV20-1	CSASKDGGNQPQHF	TGCAGTGCTTCAAAGGACGGGGGGAATCAGCCCCAGCATTTT
TRBJ2-7	NA	many	TRBV7-9	CASSLGGASHEQYF	TGTGCCAGCAGCTTAGGCGGGGCTAGTCACGAGCAGTACTTC
TRBJ1-2	TRBD1	NA	TRBV25-1	CASSDRDRDGYTF	TGTGCCAGCAGTGACCGGGACAGGGATGGCTACACCTTC
TRBJ1-2	NA	NA	TRBV11-2	CASSSSSGYTF	TGTGCCAGCAGCTCCTCCTCAGGCTACACCTTC
TRBJ2-5	NA	NA	TRBV20-1	CSASYGQETQYF	TGCAGTGCTAGTTACGGTCAAGAGACCCAGTACTTC
TRBJ2-7	NA	NA	TRBV25-1	CASSDPAKTEAYEQYF	TGTGCCAGCAGTGACCCCGCTAAGACAGAAGCCTACGAGCAGTACTTC
TRBJ2-7	TRBD2	many	TRBV9	CASSTGTSGSYEQYF	TGTGCCAGCAGCACAGGGACTAGCGGGAGCTACGAGCAGTACTTC
TRBJ2-2	TRBD1	NA	TRBV2	CASRSGTGDTGELFF	TGTGCCAGCAGATCCGGGACAGGCGACACCGGGGAGCTGTTTTTT
TRBJ2-1	NA	NA	TRBV7-3	CDRASRALYNEQFF	TGTGACCGTGCGTCCAGGGCCCTCTACAATGAGCAGTTCTTC
TRBJ2-5	NA	NA	TRBV20-1	CSARDSSGSGETQYF	TGCAGTGCTAGAGATTCCTCCGGGAGTGGAGAGACCCAGTACTTC
TRBJ2-1	TRBD1	NA	TRBV11-2	CASSLVTGGIEGEQFF	TGTGCCAGCAGCTTAGTCACAGGGGGGATTGAGGGTGAGCAGTTCTTC
TRBJ2-5	NA	once	TRBV10-3	CAISESGGEETQYF	TGTGCCATCAGTGAGTCTGGGGGAGAGGAGACCCAGTACTTC
TRBJ2-5	NA	NA	TRBV29-1	CSVGQGLNQPQYF	TGCAGCGTTGGACAGGGACTCAATCAGCCCCAGTACTTC
TRBJ1-5	NA	NA	TRBV9	CASTLPRSNQPQHF	TGTGCCAGCACCCTGCCCCGGAGCAATCAGCCCCAGCATTTT
TRBJ2-2	NA	NA	TRBV10-3	CASSWNTGELFF	TGTGCCAGCAGTTGGAACACCGGGGAGCTGTTTTTT
TRBJ2-7	TRBD1	NA	TRBV7-9	CASSGQGKSYEQYF	TGTGCCAGCAGCGGACAGGGGAAATCTTACGAGCAGTACTTC
TRBJ1-2	TRBD1	NA	TRBV24-1	CATSDPNDRGYYGYTF	TGTGCCACCAGTGATCCTAACGACAGGGGGTACTATGGCTACACCTTC
TRBJ1-1	TRBD1	NA	TRBV5-6	CASSEGQGVHFF	TGTGCCAGCAGCGAGGGACAGGGGGTCCATTTCTTT
TRBJ1-5	NA	NA	TRBV4-2	CASSIEKLQYQPQHF	TGTGCCAGTAGTATAGAAAAGTTACAATATCAGCCCCAGCATTTT
TRBJ1-2	TRBD1	NA	TRBV2	CASSEAGTEIGYTF	TGTGCCAGCAGTGAAGCCGGGACAGAGATTGGCTACACCTTC